This T cell receptor (beta chain) was captured by sequencing in a study of blood T cell repertoires in COVID-19. Study information: Some COVID-19 samples were acute and others convalescent; all came from the United States, Italy and Spain.

Per germline, CDR1 SNHLY and CDR2 FYNNEI. There are 15 residues in the CDR3. Trimming took 0 bases from V and 4 from J, leaving 13 bases between them. In the original processing: Amplifying reference gene primers gave estimates of nucleated cell counts. Profiled with immunoSEQ multiplex PCR; TCRdb holds only in-frame clones, not every one. V and J calls and clone size are copied from that table; D and trimming were computed from the DNA. Of 110,000 to 150,000 clones in the sample, roughly 80% are singletons; the top ten hold about 2.9%. The rearrangement uses TRBV2 and TRBJ2-7; maybe TRBD2 (7 bases). The material sequenced was peripheral blood. This TCR derives from a woman of 80 years or more with acute or convalescent COVID-19. The DNA of the CDR3 is TGTGCCAGCAGTGAAGCGCGCGGGGGCGGTTACGAGCAGTACTTC. It codes for CASSEARGGGYEQYF. Variable domain in full (rest from reference TRBV2 and TRBJ2-7): EPEVTQTPSHQVTQMGQEVILRCVPISNHLYFYWYRQILGQKVEFLVSFYNNEISEKSEIFDDQFSVERPDGSNFTLKIRSTKLEDSAMYFCASSEARGGGYEQYFGPGTRLTVT.